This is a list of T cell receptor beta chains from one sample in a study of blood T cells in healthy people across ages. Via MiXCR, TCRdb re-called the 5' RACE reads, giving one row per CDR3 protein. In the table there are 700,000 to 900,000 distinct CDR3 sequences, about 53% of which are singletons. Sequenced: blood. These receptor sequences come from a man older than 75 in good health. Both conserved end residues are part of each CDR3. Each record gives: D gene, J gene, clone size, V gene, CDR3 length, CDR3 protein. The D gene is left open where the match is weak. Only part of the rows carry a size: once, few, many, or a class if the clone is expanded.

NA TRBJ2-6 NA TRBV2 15 CASTTSGVGANILTF
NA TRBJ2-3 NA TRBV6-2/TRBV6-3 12 CASSYMVGDAYF
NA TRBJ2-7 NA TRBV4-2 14 CASSRNGLPLEQYF
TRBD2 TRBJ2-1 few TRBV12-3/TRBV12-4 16 CASSKASGSSYNEQFF
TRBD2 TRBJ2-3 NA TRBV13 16 CASSSRGLAGHRYAYF
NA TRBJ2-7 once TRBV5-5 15 CASSPGPGSSYEQYF
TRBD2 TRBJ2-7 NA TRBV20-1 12 CSAKRGLFEQYF
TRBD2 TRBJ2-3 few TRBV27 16 CASSSWGGVFTDTQYF
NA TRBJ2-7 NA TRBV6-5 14 CASRPSQPSYEQYF
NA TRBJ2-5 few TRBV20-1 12 CSARAWVETQYF
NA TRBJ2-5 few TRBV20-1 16 CSARDQKGLAGETQYF
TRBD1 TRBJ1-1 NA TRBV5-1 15 CASSLRQGGDTEAFF
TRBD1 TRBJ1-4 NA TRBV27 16 CASSLLQGRRFEKLFF
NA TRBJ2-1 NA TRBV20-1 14 CSANSRIRIGEQFF
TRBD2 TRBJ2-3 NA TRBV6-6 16 CASSPLGGSPTDTQYF
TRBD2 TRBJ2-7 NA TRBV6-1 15 CASSGRTSGLGEQYF
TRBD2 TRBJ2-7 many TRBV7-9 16 CASSSGTSGSSYEQYF
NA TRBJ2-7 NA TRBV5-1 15 CASSPPGTSIHEQYF
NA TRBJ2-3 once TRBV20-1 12 CSARVDTDTQYF
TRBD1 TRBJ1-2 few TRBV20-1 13 CSAGTALNYGYTF
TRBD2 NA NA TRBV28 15 CASSGSSGISYEQYF
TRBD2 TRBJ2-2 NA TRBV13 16 CASSPGLARNTGELFF
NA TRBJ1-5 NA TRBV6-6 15 CASSYSRTSNQPQHF
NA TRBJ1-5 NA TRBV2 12 CASRDSTTPQHF
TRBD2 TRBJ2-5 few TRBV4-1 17 CASSQTETSGRAEEQYF
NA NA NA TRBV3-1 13 CASSPWTAREQYF
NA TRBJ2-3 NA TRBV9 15 CASSDLAPNTDTQYF
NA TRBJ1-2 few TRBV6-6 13 CASSQRDWGGYTF
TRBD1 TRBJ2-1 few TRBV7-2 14 CASRATGGTNEQFF
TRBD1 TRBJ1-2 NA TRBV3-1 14 CASSQEATGDGYTF
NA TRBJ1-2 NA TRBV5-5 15 CASSFLGGGEEGYTF
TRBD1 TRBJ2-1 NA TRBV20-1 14 CSAPDRVRGNEQFF
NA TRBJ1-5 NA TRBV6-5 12 CATRANNQPQHF
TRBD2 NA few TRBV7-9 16 CASSELAALRRETQYF
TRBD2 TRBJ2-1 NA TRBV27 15 CASSELAEVYNEQFF
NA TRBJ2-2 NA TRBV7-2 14 CASSYGPGAGELFF
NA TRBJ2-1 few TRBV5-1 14 CASSADRSYNEQFF
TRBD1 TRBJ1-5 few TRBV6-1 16 CASSRDRGQGNQPQHF
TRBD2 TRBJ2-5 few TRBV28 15 CASSLWGGYQETQYF
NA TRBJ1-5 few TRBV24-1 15 CATNLGGESNQPQHF
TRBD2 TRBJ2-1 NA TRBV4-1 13 CASQGLAKNEQFF
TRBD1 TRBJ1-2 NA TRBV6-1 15 CASRALGQPVYGYTF